What follows are 6 T cell receptor beta chains derived from one specimen sequenced in a study of CD8 T cells in Susac syndrome. Random hexamers primed reverse transcription of about 0.5 to 1 ug RNA. TCRdb analysed the immunoSEQ multiplex PCR reads with MiXCR anew, one entry per CDR3 protein. In the table there are approximately 300,000 distinct CDR3 sequences, over 75% of which are singletons. The sequenced sample consisted of CD8+ T cells from PBMCs. These receptors all stem from a human donor with multiple sclerosis.

Regarding this clonotype: Compared with germline, one end of the junction differs, possibly owing to a read error. The gene calls are TRBV4-3 and TRBJ2-7; 7 bases are shared with TRBD2. The CDR3 totals 15 residues. The germline CDR1 and CDR2 sequences are LGHNA and YSLEER. CDR3 region: CACSQGASGHYEQYF. CDR3 nucleotides: TGCGCCTGCAGCCAGGGTGCTAGCGGACACTACGAGCAGTACTTC.

This rearrangement joins TRBV27 to TRBJ2-7; no clear D gene. Germline V gene lookup returns CDR1 MNHEY and CDR2 SMNVEV (reference sequence). V was cut by 5 bases and J by 6 bases, with 14 bases left in between. This CDR3 comprises 13 residues. Here the CDR3 DNA reads TGTGCCAGCAGTCAAGGCCCCCTTCTCGAGCAGTACTTC. It is translated as CASSQGPLLEQYF.

The V gene is TRBV5-8, the J gene TRBJ2-1; D is unresolved. Trimming shortened V by 4 bases and J by 4 bases, and 9 bases separated the two germline ends. Per germline, CDR1 SGHTS and CDR2 YDEGEE. This CDR3 has 13 amino acids. The CDR3 coding sequence is TGTGCCAGCAGCCCGGACCTATACAATGAGCAGTTCTTC. Protein product: CASSPDLYNEQFF. The full variable domain, rest sourced from reference TRBV5-8 and TRBJ2-1, is EAGVTQSPTHLIKTRGQQATLRCSPISGHTSVYWYQQALGLGLQFLLWYDEGEERNRGNFPPRFSGRQFPNYSSELNVNALELEDSALYLCASSPDLYNEQFFGPGTRLTVL.

CDR3 region: CASSSNQEGLGGNEQFF. In DNA, the CDR3 is TGTGCCAGCAGCTCCAATCAGGAGGGACTAGGGGGGAATGAGCAGTTCTTC. The J gene is TRBJ2-1, the V gene TRBV7-8; TRBD2 matches at 8 bases. The V and J ends lost 4 bases and 7 bases, in that order; junction bases with no gene match: 15. CDR3 length: 17 amino acids. Germline V CDR1 and CDR2: SGHVS, FQNEAQ.

This chain connects TRBV19 to TRBJ1-1, with 7 bases fitting TRBD1. The V and J ends lost 7 bases and 2 bases, in that order; junction bases with no gene match: 7. From germline, CDR1 is LNHDA and CDR2 SQIVND (reference sequence). The CDR3 is 14 residues long. The CDR3 is CASKQGMGNTEAFF. Written as DNA, the CDR3 is TGTGCCAGTAAACAGGGGATGGGAAACACTGAAGCTTTCTTT. Combining the CDR3 with reference TRBV19 and TRBJ1-1 gives the whole variable domain DGGITQSPKYLFRKEGQNVTLSCEQNLNHDAMYWYRQDPGQGLRLIYYSQIVNDFQKGDIAEGYSVSREKKESFPLTVTSAQKNPTAFYLCASKQGMGNTEAFFGQGTRLTVV.

The chain combines TRBV14 with TRBJ2-1; D possibly corresponds to TRBD2 (6 bases). With 0 bases removed from V and 9 bases from J, the gap between germline ends came to 15 bases. Germline CDR1 is SGHDN and CDR2 is FVKESK. The CDR3 contains 15 residues. CDR3 bases: TGTGCCAGCAGCCAAGAGAGCGGGCTGCTAGCTGAGCAGTTCTTC. It translates to CASSQESGLLAEQFF. The full variable domain, completed using reference TRBV14 and TRBJ2-1, is EAGVTQFPSHSVIEKGQTVTLRCDPISGHDNLYWYRRVMGKEIKFLLHFVKESKQDESGMPNNRFLAERTGGTYSTLKVQPAELEDSGVYFCASSQESGLLAEQFFGPGTRLTVL.